Following are 20 T cell receptor beta chains from one sample sequenced in a study of beta chain features in type 1 diabetes. Study-wide points: TCRB CDR3 length was moderately but significantly reduced in all four CD4+ subsets of Type 1 diabetes patients.

Their cognate antigens are unknown. Reverse transcription of all isolated RNA meant that expressed TCRB transcripts were sequenced. Using immunoSEQ multiplex PCR, the repertoire was profiled, and TCRdb retains in-frame clones only, with some absent. The repertoire has around 650,000 clones, roughly 12% of them found once; the top ten carry more than 0.09%. Sequenced sample: naive CD4+ T cells from blood. The receptors shown here come from a man aged 25 to 45 with type 1 diabetes.

Regarding this clone: One end of the junction does not line up with germline, which may come from a read error. The chain employs TRBV7-9 and TRBJ2-7; no firm D call. The CDR3 spans 11 residues. CDR1 and CDR2 from the germline V gene are SEHNR and FQNEAQ (reference sequence). For the CDR3, the DNA is TGTGCCAGCAGCTTAGGTTTAGGACCCGCCTTC. It translates to CASSLGLGPAF.

The chain is built from TRBV30 and TRBJ1-2; D may be TRBD1 (6 bases). V was pared by 0 bases and J by 6 bases, with 11 bases between. Germline values: CDR1 GTSNPN, CDR2 SVGIG (reference sequence). This CDR3 is built from 13 residues. CDR3 loop: CAWSVRGTNGYTF. Here the CDR3 DNA reads TGTGCCTGGAGTGTAAGGGGGACGAATGGCTACACCTTC.

V and J are TRBV5-1 and TRBJ2-6; TRBD1 or TRBD2 may be the D gene (6 bases each). The germline V gene has CDR1 SGHRS and CDR2 YFSETQ. The CDR3 has 15 residues. The V and J ends lost 4 bases and 3 bases respectively, with 11 bases between them. The CDR3 is CASSPQGGGANVLTF. The DNA for the CDR3 is TGCGCCAGCAGCCCACAGGGAGGTGGGGCCAACGTCCTGACTTTC.

The chain has TRBV30 and TRBJ1-2; D call uncertain. V was clipped by 3 bases and J by 7 bases, with 12 bases between them. This CDR3 is 12 amino acids long. Germline V CDR1 and CDR2: GTSNPN, SVGIG (reference sequence). The CDR3 DNA reads TGTGCCTGGAGCGGATTATTAGCTGGCTACACCTTC. It codes for CAWSGLLAGYTF.

This clone was seen a handful of times. V gene TRBV9 combines with J gene TRBJ2-7, with 10 bases identical to TRBD2. V was clipped by 2 bases and J by 7 bases; unmatched bases: 6. Germline V gives CDR1 SGDLS, CDR2 YYNGEE. The CDR3 runs 14 residues. The CDR3, as DNA: TGTGCCAGCAGCGTGTCTAGCGGGGGTGGGGAGCAGTACTTC. Translating gives CASSVSSGGGEQYF.

This clone was found a few times. For the CDR3, the DNA is TGTGCCATCGGGGACCGCCGAGAAAAGACTTTC. Residues: CAIGDRREKTF. The chain combines TRBV19 with TRBJ2-6; the D call may be TRBD1 or TRBD2 (5 bases each). The length of the CDR3 is 11 residues. Germline-derived CDR1 and CDR2 are LNHDA and SQIVND (reference sequence). V was trimmed by 10 bases and J by 18 bases, leaving 19 bases between them.

This rearrangement joins TRBV18 to TRBJ2-7; D remains unclear. The CDR3 loop spans 13 amino acids. Germline CDR1 reads KGHSH; CDR2 reads LQKENI. V lost 5 bases, J lost 0 bases, and 8 bases lay in between. The CDR3 reads CASSVQSSYEQYF. DNA of the CDR3: TGTGCCAGCTCAGTTCAAAGCTCCTACGAGCAGTACTTC. Filled out from reference TRBV18 and TRBJ2-7, the complete variable domain reads NAGVMQNPRHLVRRRGQEARLRCSPMKGHSHVYWYRQLPEEGLKFMVYLQKENIIDESGMPKERFSAEFPKEGPSILRIQQVVRGDSAAYFCASSVQSSYEQYFGPGTRLTVT.

The chain couples TRBV19 to TRBJ2-1; TRBD2 matches at 12 bases. The CDR3 runs 15 residues. V lost 8 bases to trimming and J lost 13 bases; unmatched junction nucleotides: 15. Germline-derived CDR1 and CDR2 are LNHDA and SQIVND (reference sequence). CDR3 sequence reads: CASQITSGGRKYQFF. In DNA form, the CDR3 reads TGTGCCAGTCAGATAACTAGCGGGGGGCGAAAGTATCAGTTCTTC.

The chain carries TRBV18 and TRBJ1-5; weak D call: TRBD1 (5 bases). From germline, CDR1 is KGHSH and CDR2 LQKENI. Between the trimmed V and J ends, which lost 1 base and 1 base, there was a span of 11 bases. This CDR3 region has 16 residues. CDR3 in amino acids: CASSPRDPRSNQPQHF. In DNA, the CDR3 is TGTGCCAGCTCACCACGGGACCCCCGGAGCAATCAGCCCCAGCATTTT.

This clone occurred a few times. CDR3 residues: CATGTDNSPLHF. The CDR3 DNA reads TGTGCCACGGGGACAGATAATTCACCCCTCCACTTT. The chain links TRBV30 to TRBJ1-6; TRBD1 matches at 7 bases. CDR1 and CDR2 from the germline V gene are GTSNPN and SVGIG (reference sequence). V lost 8 bases to trimming and J lost 5 bases; unmatched junction nucleotides: 3. This CDR3 comprises 12 residues.

This chain joins TRBV9 and TRBJ1-2; perhaps TRBD1 as D (5 bases). The CDR3 totals 12 residues. Trimming stripped 5 bases from V and 5 bases from J, with 10 bases between. From germline, CDR1 is SGDLS and CDR2 YYNGEE. In DNA, the CDR3 is TGTGCCAGCAGTGCACAGGAGTATGGCTACACCTTC. Translating it yields CASSAQEYGYTF.

CDR3 residues: CSVAPGGVEKLFF. The CDR3 nucleotides are TGCAGCGTTGCCCCCGGAGGCGTGGAAAAACTGTTTTTT. This rearrangement joins TRBV29-1 to TRBJ1-4, with D unclear. V lost 4 bases, J lost 8 bases, and 14 bases lay in between. From germline, CDR1 is SQVTM and CDR2 ANQGSEA. The CDR3 totals 13 residues.

This clone was detected a few times. J is TRBJ2-3 and V is TRBV5-1, with 8 bases lining up with TRBD2. The J segment lost 0 bases and the V segment lost 4 bases, leaving 4 bases of the junction unmatched. In germline, CDR1 is SGHRS, CDR2 YFSETQ. CDR3 size: 15 residues. The CDR3 loop reads CASSVLAGSTDTQYF. CDR3 DNA: TGCGCCAGCAGCGTGTTAGCGGGGAGCACAGATACGCAGTATTTT.

The genes are TRBV7-9 and TRBJ1-4; 8 nucleotides agree with TRBD1. The V and J ends lost 3 bases and 4 bases, in that order; junction bases with no gene match: 4. There are 15 residues in the CDR3. From germline, CDR1 is SEHNR and CDR2 FQNEAQ (reference sequence). The CDR3 nucleotides are TGTGCCAGCAGCTTGAGGGGACAGGATAATGAAAAACTGTTTTTT. Its protein is CASSLRGQDNEKLFF.

This clone has only a few counts. This rearrangement joins TRBV10-3 to TRBJ2-3, with D possibly called TRBD1 or TRBD2 (7 bases each). Germline CDR1 ENHRY, CDR2 SYGVKD. The CDR3 loop spans 16 amino acids. The germline V and J ends were trimmed by 2 bases and 4 bases, with 16 bases remaining between them. The CDR3 region has the DNA TGTGCCATCAGTGAGAAAGCAGGGGGGGACCCAGATACGCAGTATTTT. Translated, it gives CAISEKAGGDPDTQYF.

With regard to this clone: The sample has other DNA sequences that encode this CDR3 too. The genes are TRBV7-9 and TRBJ1-4; tentative D call: TRBD1 (6 bases). Germline V CDR1 and CDR2: SEHNR, FQNEAQ (reference sequence). V gave up 1 base and J gave up 1 base, with 7 bases separating them. The CDR3 loop spans 15 amino acids. CDR3 coding DNA: TGTGCCAGCAGCTTAGAGGGGGTAACTAATGAAAAACTGTTTTTT. It specifies CASSLEGVTNEKLFF.

The chain uses TRBV7-9 and TRBJ2-5; D not resolved. The CDR3 contains 14 residues. Germline CDR1 is SEHNR and CDR2 is FQNEAQ (reference sequence). Trimming shortened V by 1 base and J by 3 bases, and 9 bases separated the two germline ends. The CDR3 loop reads CASSLGLPEETQYF. DNA for the CDR3: TGTGCCAGCAGCTTAGGCCTACCGGAAGAGACCCAGTACTTC.

In DNA form, the CDR3 reads TGTGCCAGCAGCCAACGGGGGCCCGCCTACGAGCAGTACTTC. This translates into CASSQRGPAYEQYF. The chain combines TRBV7-2 with TRBJ2-7; D is tentatively TRBD1 or TRBD2 (6 bases each). The V and J ends lost 5 bases and 2 bases respectively, with 13 bases between them. The CDR3 has 14 residues. Germline lookup yields CDR1 SGHTA and CDR2 FQGNSA. Variable domain in full (rest from reference TRBV7-2 and TRBJ2-7): GAGVSQSPSNKVTEKGKDVELRCDPISGHTALYWYRQSLGQGLEFLIYFQGNSAPDKSGLPSDRFSAERTGGSVSTLTIQRTQQEDSAVYLCASSQRGPAYEQYFGPGTRLTVT.

This clone occurred a few times. This chain joins TRBV7-9 and TRBJ1-2; maybe TRBD1 (5 bases). CDR3 length equals 14 residues. V lost 5 bases and J 2 bases, leaving 12 bases between the germline ends. Germline CDR1 is SEHNR and CDR2 is FQNEAQ (reference sequence). CDR3 coding DNA: TGTGCCAGCAGCCTCGGACAAAACAACTATGGCTACACCTTC. Its protein is CASSLGQNNYGYTF.

This chain joins TRBV7-7 and TRBJ2-5, with D perhaps TRBD1 or TRBD2 (5 bases each). The germline V and J ends were trimmed by 4 bases and 4 bases, with 19 bases remaining between them. The CDR3 extends over 16 amino acids. Germline lookup yields CDR1 SSHAT and CDR2 FNYEAQ (reference sequence). The CDR3 bases are TGTGCCAGCAGCTCTTCCGGGACCCGTCTCGGAGAGACCCAGTACTTC. This sequence encodes CASSSSGTRLGETQYF.